This T cell receptor (beta chain) comes out of a study of cytomegalovirus exposure and HLA in healthy donors. General study findings and limits: Indistinguishable V segments, including TRBV6-2 and TRBV6-3, were excluded. Most TCR sequences were seen very rarely across donors, but some public TCRs occurred in many.

In the PCR, 60 Vbeta and 13 Jbeta primers were used. The repertoire was sequenced with immunoSEQ multiplex PCR; TCRdb's copy has only in-frame clones and lacks some. Among over 150,000 clones listed, 75% to 85% were seen once. As concerns this clone: Its antigen is unknown.

Donors counted as nominally healthy when sampled, yet unrecorded immune exposures were likely. This CDR3 spans 15 amino acids. The genes are TRBV21-1 and TRBJ1-2; TRBD1, as called in the table, went unchecked against the DNA. TRBV21-1 is reported as a pseudogene. The source material was PBMCs. This TCR came from a girl aged 10 to 17 in good health and CMV-seropositive. The CDR3 region has the DNA TGTGCCAGCAGCAAAGGGGCAACAGGTTCCTATGGCTACACCTTC. Translation gives CASSKGATGSYGYTF.